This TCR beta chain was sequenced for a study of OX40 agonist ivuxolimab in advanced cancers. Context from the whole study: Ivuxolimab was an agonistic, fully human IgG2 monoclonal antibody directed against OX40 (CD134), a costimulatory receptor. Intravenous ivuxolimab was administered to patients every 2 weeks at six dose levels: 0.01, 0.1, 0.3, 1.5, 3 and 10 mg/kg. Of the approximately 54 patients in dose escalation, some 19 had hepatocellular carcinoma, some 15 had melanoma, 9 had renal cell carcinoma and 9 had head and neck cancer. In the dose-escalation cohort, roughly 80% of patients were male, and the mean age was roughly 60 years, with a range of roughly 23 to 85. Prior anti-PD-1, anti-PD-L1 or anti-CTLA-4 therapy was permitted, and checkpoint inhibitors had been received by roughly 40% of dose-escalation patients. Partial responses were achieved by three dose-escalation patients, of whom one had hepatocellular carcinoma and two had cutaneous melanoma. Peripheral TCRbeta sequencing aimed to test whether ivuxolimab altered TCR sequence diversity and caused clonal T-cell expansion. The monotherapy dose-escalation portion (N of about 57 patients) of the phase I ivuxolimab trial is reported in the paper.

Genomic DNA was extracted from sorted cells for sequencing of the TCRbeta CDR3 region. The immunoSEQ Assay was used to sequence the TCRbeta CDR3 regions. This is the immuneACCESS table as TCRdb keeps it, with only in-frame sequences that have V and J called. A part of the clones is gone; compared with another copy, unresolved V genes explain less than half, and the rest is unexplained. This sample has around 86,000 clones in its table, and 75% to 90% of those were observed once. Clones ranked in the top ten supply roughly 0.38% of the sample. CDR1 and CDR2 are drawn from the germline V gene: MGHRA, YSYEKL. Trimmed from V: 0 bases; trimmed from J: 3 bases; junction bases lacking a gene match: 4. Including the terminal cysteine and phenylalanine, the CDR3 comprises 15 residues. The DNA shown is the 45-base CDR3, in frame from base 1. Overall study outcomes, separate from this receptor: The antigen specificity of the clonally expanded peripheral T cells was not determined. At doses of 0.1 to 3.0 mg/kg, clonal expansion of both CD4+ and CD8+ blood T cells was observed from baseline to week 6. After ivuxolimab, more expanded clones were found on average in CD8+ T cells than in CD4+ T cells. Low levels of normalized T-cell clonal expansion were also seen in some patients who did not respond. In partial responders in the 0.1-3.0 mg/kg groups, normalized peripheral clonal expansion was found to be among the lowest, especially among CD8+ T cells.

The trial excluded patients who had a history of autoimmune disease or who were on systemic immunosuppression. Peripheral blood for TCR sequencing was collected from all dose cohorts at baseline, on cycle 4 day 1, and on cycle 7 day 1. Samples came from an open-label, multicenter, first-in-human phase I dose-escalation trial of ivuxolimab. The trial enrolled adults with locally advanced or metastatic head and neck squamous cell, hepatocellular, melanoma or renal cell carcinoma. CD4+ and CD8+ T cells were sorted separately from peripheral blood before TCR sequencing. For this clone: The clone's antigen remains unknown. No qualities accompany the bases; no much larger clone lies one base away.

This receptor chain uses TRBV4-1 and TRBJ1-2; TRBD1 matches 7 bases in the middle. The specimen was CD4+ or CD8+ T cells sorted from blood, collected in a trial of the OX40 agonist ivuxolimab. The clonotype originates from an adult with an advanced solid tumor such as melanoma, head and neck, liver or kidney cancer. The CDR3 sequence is CASSQETGAYYGYTF. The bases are TGCGCCAGCAGCCAAGAAACAGGGGCGTACTATGGCTACACCTTC.